The 10 T cell receptor beta chains given below trace back to one sample, sequenced in a study of CD8+CD57+ T cells in acquired aplastic anemia. Previously, flow cytometry had revealed CD8+CD57+ cell expansion in the patients chosen for sequencing. Genomic DNA, serving as template, underwent TCR beta VDJ and CDR3 profiling. Using its own MiXCR run on the reads, TCRdb lists one record per CDR3 protein. Of approximately 470,000 distinct CDR3 sequences in the sample, about a third were seen once. Sequencing was done on a sample of sorted CD4+, CD8+, or CD8+CD57+ T cells (not recorded which) from PBMCs. The origin of the receptors is a human donor with aplastic anemia.

This clonotype was counted between two and nine times. The chain combines TRBV4-3 with TRBJ1-1, with D unresolved. V was shortened by 1 base and J by 2 bases, with 5 bases between the two germline ends. Germline CDR1 is LGHNA and CDR2 is YSLEER. This CDR3 is 13 amino acids long. The CDR3 sequence is CASSQGDNTEAFF. CDR3 bases: TGCGCCAGCAGCCAAGGTGACAACACTGAAGCTTTCTTT.

This clonotype came up many times. The chain links TRBV19 to TRBJ2-1; the D is unclear. Germline V gives CDR1 LNHDA, CDR2 SQIVND (reference sequence). V was pared by 4 bases and J by 0 bases, with 10 bases between. The CDR3 has 15 amino acids. The CDR3 DNA follows: TGTGCCAGTAGTAGATCCGATTTCTCCTACAATGAGCAGTTCTTC. Translated, it gives CASSRSDFSYNEQFF.

This clonotype was counted ten times or more. The CDR3 coding sequence is TGCAGTGCTAGACAGGCGGGGGACAGAACCTACGAGCAGTACTTC. Its translation is CSARQAGDRTYEQYF. The chain joins TRBV20-1 to TRBJ2-7; tentatively, D is TRBD1 or TRBD2 (7 bases each). Germline CDR1 DFQATT, CDR2 SNEGSKA (reference sequence). V was cut by 2 bases and J by 2 bases, with 16 bases left in between. The CDR3 has 15 residues.

There are a few counts of this clonotype. The V and J genes are TRBV12-3 or TRBV12-4 and TRBJ2-7; D could derive from TRBD1 or TRBD2 (5 bases each). This CDR3 region has 14 residues. Trimming shortened V by 8 bases and J by 2 bases, and 16 bases separated the two germline ends. The CDR3 sequence is CASSWDGATYEQYF. CDR3 DNA sequence: TGTGCCAGCTCCTGGGACGGGGCTACCTACGAGCAGTACTTC.

This clonotype came up many times. The rearrangement joins TRBV12-3 or TRBV12-4 to TRBJ1-5; D gene unclear. Trimming cost V 3 bases and J 7 bases, with 7 bases left between them. The CDR3 covers 12 residues. CDR3 residues: CASSFDTQPQHF. The CDR3 DNA is TGTGCCAGCAGTTTTGATACCCAGCCCCAGCATTTT.

In its sample, this clonotype was seen many times. CDR3 sequence: CATSASGSYNEQFF. The CDR3 region has the DNA TGTGCCACCAGCGCCAGCGGCTCCTACAATGAGCAGTTCTTC. V is TRBV19 and J is TRBJ2-1, with a tentative D call TRBD2 (5 bases). Trimming took 10 bases from V and 0 from J, leaving 13 bases between them. Germline loops: CDR1 LNHDA, CDR2 SQIVND (reference sequence). The CDR3 covers 14 residues.

This clonotype was seen ten or more times. The gene calls are TRBV2 and TRBJ1-1; tentative D call: TRBD1 (5 bases). The CDR3 totals 12 residues. The V and J ends lost 6 bases and 8 bases respectively, with 13 bases between them. CDR1 and CDR2 (germline): SNHLY, FYNNEI. CDR3 sequence: CASSRPGGEAFF. The CDR3 coding sequence is TGTGCCAGCAGCCGCCCGGGGGGGGAAGCTTTCTTT.

In its sample, this clonotype was seen a few times. The genes are TRBV11-1 and TRBJ1-5, with 11 bases matching TRBD1. Germline CDR1 SGHAT, CDR2 FQDESV (reference sequence). This CDR3 spans 19 amino acids. V shed 5 bases, J shed 0 bases, and the junction held 12 bases outside the gene matches. The CDR3 nucleotides read TGTGCCAGCAGCCCAGGAGGGACAGGGGGAATACATAGCAATCAGCCCCAGCATTTT. This translates into CASSPGGTGGIHSNQPQHF.

The chain couples TRBV20-1 to TRBJ2-7, with D perhaps matching TRBD2 (6 bases). The CDR3 is 15 amino acids. V was shortened by 6 bases and J by 0 bases, with 18 bases between the two germline ends. CDR1 is DFQATT and CDR2 is SNEGSKA in the germline V gene (reference sequence). CDR3 DNA: TGCAGTGCCCCTCCCGGGACTTCGCACTCCTACGAGCAGTACTTC. Translation: CSAPPGTSHSYEQYF.

There are many counts of this clonotype. The rearrangement uses TRBV5-6 and TRBJ1-2; TRBD1 might be the D (5 bases). The CDR3 extends over 13 amino acids. Germline CDR1 reads SGHDT; CDR2 reads YYEEEE. The germline V and J ends were trimmed by 4 bases and 5 bases, with 12 bases remaining between them. CDR3 protein: CASSGARGYGYTF. CDR3 sequence (DNA): TGTGCCAGCAGCGGGGCCCGAGGGTATGGCTACACCTTC.